This TCR beta chain is from a study of cytomegalovirus exposure and HLA in healthy donors. Amplification used 60 Vbeta primers and 13 Jbeta primers. TCRdb's copy holds only in-frame clones and misses some; the assay was immunoSEQ multiplex PCR. This repertoire includes fewer than 200,000 clones. Notes on this clone: Its antigen is unidentified.

Study observations and caveats: The classifier reportedly diagnosed cytomegalovirus status with high specificity and sensitivity. A later analysis revealed that TCR association rates differed between HLA loci, peaking at DRB1 and bottoming out at HLA-C. Relative to the approximately 700-donor mean, N-insertions were reportedly fewer in an Asian-associated ancestry cluster in a later analysis. Later genetic work tied a missense DCLRE1C variant to beta-chain V and J trimming.

This CDR3 has 16 amino acids. Trimming left V 2 bases short and J 2 bases short, with 13 bases between. Germline V gene lookup returns CDR1 MNHNS and CDR2 SASEGT. The specimen was PBMCs. This receptor was identified in a woman aged 55 to 70 in good health and CMV-seronegative. The chain is built from TRBV6-1 and TRBJ1-5, with D unclear. This CDR3 is CASSEWVGEGNQPQHF. The DNA for the CDR3 is TGTGCCAGCAGTGAATGGGTGGGAGAGGGCAATCAGCCCCAGCATTTT.